These T cell receptor beta chains were read from a single sample in a study of metastatic and nonmetastatic thyroid tumors. MiXCR was used by TCRdb to re-call the PCR reads. The sample has roughly 55,000 clones; 15% to 20% are singletons. The sequenced sample was blood. These receptors originate from a male donor with papillary thyroid cancer or a benign thyroid nodule (not recorded which). Some clones in this sample may be carry-over from other donors' samples. Both conserved end residues are part of each CDR3. Clone size, where shown, is once, few, many, or a class for clones that have expanded.

V gene: TRBV2; clone size: many; CDR3 protein: CASSEKPPTSAPNNEQFF
V gene: TRBV20-1; clone size: many; CDR3 protein: CSARDLKGTSGSTDTQYF
V gene: TRBV30; clone size: many; CDR3 protein: CAWSRLITGANVLTF
V gene: TRBV6-5; clone size: many; CDR3 protein: CASSYLQPGQGDEQFF
V gene: TRBV5-4; clone size: few; CDR3 protein: CASSSTITNGDYGYTF
V gene: TRBV6-2/TRBV6-3; clone size: many; CDR3 protein: CASTDGEATDTQYF
V gene: TRBV6-4; clone size: many; CDR3 protein: CASSNRGGTGELFF
V gene: TRBV6-5; clone size: many; CDR3 protein: CASSYYGAGTSTGELFF
V gene: TRBV12-3/TRBV12-4; clone size: few; CDR3 protein: CASSSRENYGYTF
V gene: TRBV20-1; clone size: once; CDR3 protein: CGARDSGAPGGISENTIYF
V gene: TRBV20-1; clone size: many; CDR3 protein: CSARDFDTRGTQYF
V gene: TRBV27; clone size: many; CDR3 protein: CASSRGSYNSPLHF
V gene: TRBV5-6; clone size: many; CDR3 protein: CASSIAPGRLNVDYGYTF
V gene: TRBV24-1; clone size: many; CDR3 protein: CATSRQAEGGSTGELFF
V gene: TRBV29-1; clone size: many; CDR3 protein: CSVQKTGELFF
V gene: TRBV19; clone size: many; CDR3 protein: CASSIGRRVTDTQYF
V gene: TRBV27; clone size: many; CDR3 protein: CASSLGAGLTYEQYF
V gene: TRBV20-1; clone size: many; CDR3 protein: CSARKTSGGVVADTQYF
V gene: TRBV19; clone size: many; CDR3 protein: CASSIRDRTYLSNQPQHF
V gene: TRBV20-1; clone size: NA; CDR3 protein: CSARSLAGRDYGYTF
V gene: TRBV9; clone size: NA; CDR3 protein: CASSPTGANEQYF
V gene: TRBV9; clone size: many; CDR3 protein: CASSVATGSNEQFF
V gene: TRBV5-1; clone size: many; CDR3 protein: CASSLLADYEQYF
V gene: TRBV20-1; clone size: many; CDR3 protein: CSARDRRGTIHGYTF
V gene: TRBV6-1; clone size: many; CDR3 protein: CASQGQGAYEQYF
V gene: TRBV28; clone size: NA; CDR3 protein: CASSFKRTSGGHNEQFF
V gene: TRBV27; clone size: many; CDR3 protein: CASSLRVGTGDQPQHF
V gene: TRBV4-1; clone size: many; CDR3 protein: CASSQDTSGSTDTQYF
V gene: TRBV28; clone size: few; CDR3 protein: CASSSSVGVDYEQYF
V gene: TRBV5-4; clone size: few; CDR3 protein: CASSLGRAGNEQFF
V gene: TRBV5-6; clone size: many; CDR3 protein: CASTPRDRLNEQFF
V gene: TRBV5-6; clone size: many; CDR3 protein: CASSLAADTQYF
V gene: TRBV7-6; clone size: many; CDR3 protein: CASSSTTSGRALGELFF
V gene: TRBV11-3; clone size: many; CDR3 protein: CASSSGQALASSTDTQYF
V gene: TRBV6-1; clone size: NA; CDR3 protein: CASSGPPGYTF
V gene: TRBV5-4; clone size: NA; CDR3 protein: CASSLGGRGAPPIYGYTF
V gene: TRBV30; clone size: many; CDR3 protein: CAWTQTGGSQETQYF
V gene: TRBV19; clone size: many; CDR3 protein: CASSRGWPNTGELFF
V gene: TRBV20-1; clone size: many; CDR3 protein: CSAGQGGNSNQPQHF
V gene: TRBV14; clone size: many; CDR3 protein: CASSQASRGGTAFF
V gene: TRBV4-2; clone size: many; CDR3 protein: CASSQEPGWNTEAFF
V gene: TRBV6-5; clone size: many; CDR3 protein: CASSSERGLHSQFYGYTF